This T cell receptor (beta chain) was sequenced in a study of blood T cell repertoires in COVID-19. Study overall: Some COVID-19 samples were acute and others convalescent; all came from the United States, Italy and Spain.

The V gene lost 2 bases and the J gene lost 3 bases, with 7 bases spanning the gap. The CDR3 sequence is 13 residues long. Germline V lookup: CDR1 PRHDT, CDR2 FYEKMQ (reference sequence). Repertoires were generated with immunoSEQ multiplex PCR, while TCRdb's copy carries only in-frame clones and drops some. The sample contains about 270,000 clones, more than 75% of which appear only once. The source material was peripheral blood. The source of this sequence is a woman aged 55-69 years who had recovered from COVID-19. The genes are TRBV13 and TRBJ1-1; a possible D gene is TRBD1 (5 bases). This CDR3 reads CASSLSGYTEAFF. DNA of the CDR3: TGTGCCAGCAGCTTATCAGGGTACACTGAAGCTTTCTTT. Complete variable domain (other parts from reference TRBV13 and TRBJ1-1): AAGVIQSPRHLIKEKRETATLKCYPIPRHDTVYWYQQGPGQDPQFLISFYEKMQSDKGSIPDRFSAQQFSDYHSELNMSSLELGDSALYFCASSLSGYTEAFFGQGTRLTVV.